These T cell receptor beta chains were read from a single sample in a study of beta chain features in type 1 diabetes. Using immunoSEQ multiplex PCR, the repertoire was profiled, and TCRdb retains in-frame clones only, with some absent. The repertoire includes 680,000 or so clones, under 15% of them detected once, and 0.022% sits in the top ten. The sequenced sample was naive CD4+ T cells from blood. Source of these receptors: a young man with type 1 diabetes. The CDR3 runs from the conserved cysteine through the conserved F or W. Each record gives: V gene, D gene, clone size, J gene, CDR3 length, CDR3 protein, CDR3 DNA. A D gene is named only where the DNA matches it firmly. Clone size appears in some rows only: once, few, many, or a class for an expanded clone.

V gene: TRBV9
D gene: NA
clone size: few
J gene: TRBJ1-5
CDR3 length: 15
CDR3 protein: CASSPRGGMAQPQHF
CDR3 DNA: TGTGCCAGCAGCCCACGGGGCGGGATGGCTCAGCCCCAGCATTTT

V gene: TRBV6-5
D gene: NA
clone size: NA
J gene: TRBJ2-2
CDR3 length: 15
CDR3 protein: CASSDGLMNTGELFF
CDR3 DNA: TGTGCCAGCAGCGATGGACTAATGAACACCGGGGAGCTGTTTTTT

V gene: TRBV18
D gene: NA
clone size: few
J gene: TRBJ1-5
CDR3 length: 14
CDR3 protein: CASSGLALDQPQHF
CDR3 DNA: TGTGCCAGCTCCGGCCTCGCCCTGGATCAGCCCCAGCATTTT

V gene: TRBV10-3
D gene: NA
clone size: few
J gene: TRBJ1-3
CDR3 length: 15
CDR3 protein: CAISVIGTPGNTIYF
CDR3 DNA: TGTGCCATCAGTGTAATCGGGACGCCTGGAAACACCATATATTTT

V gene: TRBV5-1
D gene: NA
clone size: few
J gene: TRBJ1-1
CDR3 length: 13
CDR3 protein: CASSLGWYTEAFF
CDR3 DNA: TGCGCCAGCAGCTTGGGGTGGTACACTGAAGCTTTCTTT

V gene: TRBV5-1
D gene: NA
clone size: few
J gene: TRBJ1-5
CDR3 length: 15
CDR3 protein: CASSLDAGHNQPQHF
CDR3 DNA: TGCGCCAGCAGCTTGGATGCAGGGCACAATCAGCCCCAGCATTTT

V gene: TRBV19
D gene: NA
clone size: few
J gene: TRBJ2-5
CDR3 length: 11
CDR3 protein: CASRLGETQYF
CDR3 DNA: TGTGCCAGTAGATTGGGAGAGACCCAGTACTTC

V gene: TRBV6-5
D gene: TRBD1
clone size: few
J gene: TRBJ2-5
CDR3 length: 15
CDR3 protein: CASSYSGTAMETQYF
CDR3 DNA: TGTGCCAGCAGTTACTCGGGGACAGCGATGGAGACCCAGTACTTC

V gene: TRBV9
D gene: NA
clone size: NA
J gene: TRBJ1-4
CDR3 length: 14
CDR3 protein: CASSVRATNEKLFF
CDR3 DNA: TGTGCCAGCAGCGTCAGGGCAACTAATGAAAAACTGTTTTTT

V gene: TRBV2
D gene: NA
clone size: few
J gene: TRBJ1-2
CDR3 length: 13
CDR3 protein: CASRTTENYGYTF
CDR3 DNA: TGTGCCAGCAGAACCACAGAGAACTATGGCTACACCTTC

V gene: TRBV30
D gene: TRBD2
clone size: few
J gene: TRBJ2-1
CDR3 length: 17
CDR3 protein: CAWTRTRTSGVYNEQFF
CDR3 DNA: TGTGCCTGGACCCGAACTCGGACTAGCGGGGTCTACAATGAGCAGTTCTTC

V gene: TRBV28
D gene: NA
clone size: NA
J gene: TRBJ2-5
CDR3 length: 14
CDR3 protein: CASSFPPRGETQYF
CDR3 DNA: TGTGCCAGCAGTTTCCCTCCACGGGGAGAGACCCAGTACTTC

V gene: TRBV4-1
D gene: TRBD1
clone size: NA
J gene: TRBJ1-6
CDR3 length: 14
CDR3 protein: CASSIDRADSPLHF
CDR3 DNA: TGCGCCAGCAGCATTGACAGGGCGGATTCACCCCTCCACTTT

V gene: TRBV6-1
D gene: NA
clone size: NA
J gene: TRBJ1-2
CDR3 length: 13
CDR3 protein: CASNGQIDYGYTF
CDR3 DNA: TGTGCCAGCAATGGACAGATCGACTATGGCTACACCTTC

V gene: TRBV19
D gene: TRBD1
clone size: NA
J gene: TRBJ2-5
CDR3 length: 16
CDR3 protein: CASSTRPGTGGETQYF
CDR3 DNA: TGTGCCAGTAGTACACGTCCCGGGACAGGGGGTGAGACCCAGTACTTC

V gene: TRBV11-2
D gene: NA
clone size: few
J gene: TRBJ2-5
CDR3 length: 15
CDR3 protein: CASSPTAHGEETQYF
CDR3 DNA: TGTGCCAGCAGCCCCACCGCGCACGGAGAAGAGACCCAGTACTTC

V gene: TRBV18
D gene: NA
clone size: few
J gene: TRBJ1-1
CDR3 length: 13
CDR3 protein: CASSPPVHTEAFF
CDR3 DNA: TGTGCCAGCTCACCACCCGTCCACACTGAAGCTTTCTTT

V gene: TRBV29-1
D gene: NA
clone size: few
J gene: TRBJ1-1
CDR3 length: 12
CDR3 protein: CSVEAQGTEAFF
CDR3 DNA: TGCAGCGTTGAAGCACAGGGTACTGAAGCTTTCTTT

V gene: TRBV28
D gene: NA
clone size: NA
J gene: TRBJ2-4
CDR3 length: 12
CDR3 protein: CASGEAINIQYF
CDR3 DNA: TGTGCCAGCGGGGAGGCGATAAACATTCAGTACTTC

V gene: TRBV25-1
D gene: NA
clone size: few
J gene: TRBJ2-5
CDR3 length: 14
CDR3 protein: CASSEYFQGETQYF
CDR3 DNA: TGTGCCAGCAGTGAATATTTCCAAGGGGAGACCCAGTACTTC

V gene: TRBV18
D gene: TRBD1
clone size: few
J gene: TRBJ2-4
CDR3 length: 14
CDR3 protein: CASSPDRVQNIQYF
CDR3 DNA: TGTGCCAGCTCACCCGACAGGGTCCAAAACATTCAGTACTTC

V gene: TRBV2
D gene: NA
clone size: few
J gene: TRBJ1-1
CDR3 length: 14
CDR3 protein: CASSTQDMNTEAFF
CDR3 DNA: TGTGCCAGCAGTACACAGGATATGAACACTGAAGCTTTCTTT

V gene: TRBV6-5
D gene: TRBD1
clone size: NA
J gene: TRBJ2-1
CDR3 length: 14
CDR3 protein: CASSYSNGQGAMFF
CDR3 DNA: TGTGCCAGCAGTTACTCGAATGGACAGGGAGCGATGTTCTTC

V gene: TRBV5-1
D gene: TRBD1
clone size: NA
J gene: TRBJ2-5
CDR3 length: 15
CDR3 protein: CASSLQGQAQETQYF
CDR3 DNA: TGCGCCAGCAGCTTGCAGGGACAGGCGCAAGAGACCCAGTACTTC

V gene: TRBV18
D gene: NA
clone size: NA
J gene: TRBJ2-5
CDR3 length: 14
CDR3 protein: CASSPQDTQETQYF
CDR3 DNA: TGTGCCAGCTCACCACAAGACACCCAAGAGACCCAGTACTTC

V gene: TRBV29-1
D gene: NA
clone size: NA
J gene: TRBJ1-4
CDR3 length: 14
CDR3 protein: CSALDRDLNEKLFF
CDR3 DNA: TGCAGCGCACTCGACCGGGACCTGAATGAAAAACTGTTTTTT

V gene: TRBV5-1
D gene: NA
clone size: few
J gene: TRBJ2-1
CDR3 length: 14
CDR3 protein: CASSLVGRDNEQFF
CDR3 DNA: TGCGCCAGCAGCTTGGTTGGCAGAGACAATGAGCAGTTCTTC

V gene: TRBV7-9
D gene: NA
clone size: NA
J gene: TRBJ2-3
CDR3 length: 12
CDR3 protein: CASSSGRDTQYF
CDR3 DNA: TGTGCCAGCAGCTCCGGAAGGGATACGCAGTATTTT

V gene: TRBV7-2
D gene: TRBD2
clone size: few
J gene: TRBJ2-3
CDR3 length: 17
CDR3 protein: CASSHGTSGVVTDTQYF
CDR3 DNA: TGTGCCAGCAGCCACGGGACTAGCGGGGTCGTAACAGATACGCAGTATTTT

V gene: TRBV7-2
D gene: TRBD2
clone size: few
J gene: TRBJ2-1
CDR3 length: 16
CDR3 protein: CASSLAGLAANNEQFF
CDR3 DNA: TGTGCCAGCAGCTTAGCAGGACTAGCGGCTAACAATGAGCAGTTCTTC

V gene: TRBV7-2
D gene: TRBD1
clone size: few
J gene: TRBJ1-2
CDR3 length: 16
CDR3 protein: CASSADPGTGGSGYTF
CDR3 DNA: TGTGCCAGCAGCGCCGATCCCGGGACAGGGGGCTCTGGCTACACCTTC

V gene: TRBV10-3
D gene: NA
clone size: NA
J gene: TRBJ1-3
CDR3 length: 19
CDR3 protein: CAISAVTSVDGLSGNTIYF
CDR3 DNA: TGTGCCATCAGTGCCGTCACGTCGGTAGACGGGCTCTCTGGAAACACCATATATTTT

V gene: TRBV18
D gene: NA
clone size: few
J gene: TRBJ1-2
CDR3 length: 11
CDR3 protein: CASSGPYGYTF
CDR3 DNA: TGTGCCAGCTCGGGACCCTATGGCTACACCTTC

V gene: TRBV10-3
D gene: NA
clone size: NA
J gene: TRBJ2-1
CDR3 length: 13
CDR3 protein: CAIEDRTYNEQFF
CDR3 DNA: TGTGCCATCGAGGATAGAACCTACAATGAGCAGTTCTTC

V gene: TRBV19
D gene: NA
clone size: NA
J gene: TRBJ2-5
CDR3 length: 11
CDR3 protein: CASQNLRVFYF
CDR3 DNA: TGTGCCAGTCAAAACCTTAGGGTCTTCTACTTC

V gene: TRBV19
D gene: NA
clone size: NA
J gene: TRBJ2-5
CDR3 length: 11
CDR3 protein: CATGRGETQYF
CDR3 DNA: TGTGCCACGGGTAGGGGAGAGACCCAGTACTTC

V gene: TRBV28
D gene: NA
clone size: NA
J gene: TRBJ1-2
CDR3 length: 12
CDR3 protein: CASSAANYGYTF
CDR3 DNA: TGTGCCAGCAGTGCTGCCAACTATGGCTACACCTTC

V gene: TRBV18
D gene: TRBD2
clone size: few
J gene: TRBJ2-3
CDR3 length: 17
CDR3 protein: CASSPEDSGFSTDTQYF
CDR3 DNA: TGTGCCAGCTCACCAGAGGATAGCGGGTTCAGCACAGATACGCAGTATTTT

V gene: TRBV7-7
D gene: NA
clone size: NA
J gene: TRBJ1-6
CDR3 length: 13
CDR3 protein: CASSLGPTESLHF
CDR3 DNA: TGTGCTAGCAGCTTGGGTCCTACTGAGTCCCTCCACTTT

V gene: TRBV7-2
D gene: TRBD1
clone size: NA
J gene: TRBJ2-3
CDR3 length: 16
CDR3 protein: CASSPRTGGWMDTQYF
CDR3 DNA: TGTGCCAGCAGTCCCCGGACAGGGGGCTGGATGGATACGCAGTATTTT

V gene: TRBV7-9
D gene: NA
clone size: NA
J gene: TRBJ2-7
CDR3 length: 13
CDR3 protein: CANSPGHRLEQYF
CDR3 DNA: TGTGCCAACAGCCCGGGACACCGTCTGGAGCAGTACTTC

V gene: TRBV2
D gene: NA
clone size: NA
J gene: TRBJ1-6
CDR3 length: 15
CDR3 protein: CASSETAAIVSPLHF
CDR3 DNA: TGTGCCAGCAGTGAAACAGCCGCTATCGTTTCACCCCTCCACTTT

V gene: TRBV19
D gene: NA
clone size: NA
J gene: TRBJ1-5
CDR3 length: 13
CDR3 protein: CASSMISNQPQHF
CDR3 DNA: TGTGCCAGTAGTATGATTAGCAATCAGCCCCAGCATTTT

V gene: TRBV4-1
D gene: NA
clone size: few
J gene: TRBJ1-6
CDR3 length: 13
CDR3 protein: CASSQQQDSPLHF
CDR3 DNA: TGCGCCAGCAGCCAACAACAGGATTCACCCCTCCACTTT

V gene: TRBV7-8
D gene: NA
clone size: NA
J gene: TRBJ2-3
CDR3 length: 13
CDR3 protein: CASSLGGTDTQYF
CDR3 DNA: TGTGCCAGCAGCTTAGGAGGCACAGATACGCAGTATTTT

V gene: TRBV7-2
D gene: NA
clone size: few
J gene: TRBJ2-7
CDR3 length: 14
CDR3 protein: CASNPRGRSYEQYF
CDR3 DNA: TGTGCCAGCAACCCCCGGGGGCGCTCCTACGAGCAGTACTTC

V gene: TRBV5-4
D gene: NA
clone size: few
J gene: TRBJ2-7
CDR3 length: 12
CDR3 protein: CASRGQGREQYF
CDR3 DNA: TGTGCCAGCAGGGGGCAGGGCAGGGAGCAGTACTTC

V gene: TRBV10-3
D gene: NA
clone size: NA
J gene: TRBJ2-2
CDR3 length: 15
CDR3 protein: CASRLRGADTGELFF
CDR3 DNA: TGTGCCTCCCGATTGAGGGGGGCGGACACCGGGGAGCTGTTTTTT

V gene: TRBV7-9
D gene: TRBD1
clone size: NA
J gene: TRBJ2-5
CDR3 length: 15
CDR3 protein: CASSPDRVSRETQYF
CDR3 DNA: TGTGCCAGCAGCCCGGACAGGGTTTCACGGGAGACCCAGTACTTC

V gene: TRBV27
D gene: TRBD1
clone size: few
J gene: TRBJ2-7
CDR3 length: 14
CDR3 protein: CASSPPGGSYEQYF
CDR3 DNA: TGTGCCAGCAGTCCCCCAGGGGGCTCCTACGAGCAGTACTTC

V gene: TRBV27
D gene: NA
clone size: NA
J gene: TRBJ2-6
CDR3 length: 13
CDR3 protein: CASRGTGANVLTF
CDR3 DNA: TGTGCCAGCAGGGGGACTGGGGCCAACGTCCTGACTTTC

V gene: TRBV5-4
D gene: NA
clone size: few
J gene: TRBJ1-1
CDR3 length: 12
CDR3 protein: CASSWENTEAFF
CDR3 DNA: TGTGCCAGCAGCTGGGAGAACACTGAAGCTTTCTTT

V gene: TRBV5-4
D gene: NA
clone size: few
J gene: TRBJ2-5
CDR3 length: 13
CDR3 protein: CASSLAPIETQYF
CDR3 DNA: TGTGCCAGCAGCTTGGCCCCCATAGAGACCCAGTACTTC

V gene: TRBV6-6
D gene: NA
clone size: NA
J gene: TRBJ2-7
CDR3 length: 13
CDR3 protein: CASSYQGNYEQYF
CDR3 DNA: TGTGCCAGCAGTTACCAGGGGAACTACGAGCAGTACTTC

V gene: TRBV2
D gene: TRBD1
clone size: NA
J gene: TRBJ1-3
CDR3 length: 15
CDR3 protein: CASSLKQGSGNTIYF
CDR3 DNA: TGTGCCAGCAGTCTCAAACAGGGGTCTGGAAACACCATATATTTT